The rows below give T cell receptor beta chains drawn from one sample of a study of cytomegalovirus exposure and HLA in healthy donors. The method was immunoSEQ multiplex PCR; TCRdb's version includes in-frame clones alone and lacks a portion of them. Among around 150,000 clones, 65% to 80% were seen once, and the ten largest hold roughly 3%. Material: PBMCs. The receptors shown here come from a man in his forties or fifties in good health and CMV-seronegative. CDR3s include the opening cysteine and the closing phenylalanine or tryptophan. Fields, in order: CDR3 length, clone size, D gene, V gene, J gene, CDR3 protein, CDR3 DNA. D genes are given only for firm matches. The listing skips clone size in some rows; elsewhere it reads once, few, many or a size class.

cdr3_length: 16
clone_size: -
d_call: TRBD1
v_call: TRBV15
j_call: TRBJ2-2
cdr3_aa: CATSEAPGQATGELFF
cdr3_nt: TGTGCCACCAGCGAAGCGCCGGGACAGGCCACCGGGGAGCTGTTTTTT

cdr3_length: 14
clone_size: few
d_call: -
v_call: TRBV5-6
j_call: TRBJ1-2
cdr3_aa: CASSFTGSNYGYTF
cdr3_nt: TGTGCCAGCAGCTTTACAGGGTCCAACTATGGCTACACCTTC

cdr3_length: 16
clone_size: few
d_call: TRBD2
v_call: TRBV27
j_call: TRBJ2-1
cdr3_aa: CASSTPPSGSVNEQFF
cdr3_nt: TGTGCCAGCAGTACCCCGCCCAGCGGGAGTGTGAATGAGCAGTTCTTC

cdr3_length: 15
clone_size: few
d_call: TRBD1
v_call: TRBV6-5
j_call: TRBJ2-1
cdr3_aa: CASSGSGQGYNEQFF
cdr3_nt: TGTGCCAGCAGTGGTTCGGGACAGGGTTACAATGAGCAGTTCTTC

cdr3_length: 13
clone_size: -
d_call: -
v_call: TRBV12-5
j_call: TRBJ2-1
cdr3_aa: CASGLLAGGEQFF
cdr3_nt: TGTGCTAGTGGTTTGTTAGCCGGCGGGGAGCAGTTCTTC

cdr3_length: 20
clone_size: few
d_call: TRBD2
v_call: TRBV28
j_call: TRBJ2-7
cdr3_aa: CASSKTPGTREGVGTYEQYF
cdr3_nt: TGTGCCAGCAGCAAAACTCCGGGGACTAGGGAGGGGGTTGGGACCTACGAGCAGTACTTC

cdr3_length: 15
clone_size: -
d_call: -
v_call: TRBV4-1
j_call: TRBJ1-5
cdr3_aa: CASSQSFTDNQPQHF
cdr3_nt: TGCGCCAGCAGCCAATCGTTCACAGACAATCAGCCCCAGCATTTT

cdr3_length: 14
clone_size: -
d_call: TRBD1
v_call: TRBV19
j_call: TRBJ1-4
cdr3_aa: CASSIIGGEEKLFF
cdr3_nt: TGTGCCAGTAGTATAATAGGGGGCGAGGAAAAACTGTTTTTT

cdr3_length: 13
clone_size: -
d_call: TRBD1
v_call: TRBV5-1
j_call: TRBJ2-7
cdr3_aa: CASSSTGNHEQYF
cdr3_nt: TGCGCCAGCAGCTCGACAGGGAACCACGAGCAGTACTTC

cdr3_length: 15
clone_size: -
d_call: -
v_call: TRBV28
j_call: TRBJ2-1
cdr3_aa: CASSTEGARYNEQFF
cdr3_nt: TGTGCCAGCAGTACGGAGGGGGCGCGGTACAATGAGCAGTTCTTC

cdr3_length: 17
clone_size: few
d_call: TRBD1
v_call: TRBV7-8
j_call: TRBJ2-2
cdr3_aa: CASSSRGQGARTGELFF
cdr3_nt: TGTGCCAGCAGCTCGAGGGGACAGGGGGCGCGTACCGGGGAGCTGTTTTTT

cdr3_length: 18
clone_size: -
d_call: TRBD1
v_call: TRBV7-9
j_call: TRBJ2-7
cdr3_aa: CASSLTGTGGVNSYEQYF
cdr3_nt: TGTGCCAGCAGCTTAACCGGGACAGGGGGTGTGAACTCCTACGAGCAGTACTTC

cdr3_length: 14
clone_size: once
d_call: -
v_call: TRBV5-6
j_call: TRBJ2-1
cdr3_aa: CASSVFSGFYEQFF
cdr3_nt: TGTGCCAGCAGCGTGTTTAGCGGTTTCTATGAGCAGTTCTTC

cdr3_length: 16
clone_size: -
d_call: -
v_call: TRBV5-6
j_call: TRBJ2-3
cdr3_aa: CASSSPTGLGVDTQYF
cdr3_nt: TGTGCCAGCAGCTCACCGACAGGTCTCGGTGTAGATACGCAGTATTTT

cdr3_length: 13
clone_size: -
d_call: -
v_call: TRBV2
j_call: TRBJ1-2
cdr3_aa: CASSEFGQGTYTF
cdr3_nt: TGTGCCAGCAGTGAATTCGGCCAGGGCACCTACACCTTC

cdr3_length: 14
clone_size: -
d_call: -
v_call: TRBV7-3
j_call: TRBJ2-7
cdr3_aa: CASSPEGGTYEQYF
cdr3_nt: TGTGCCAGCAGCCCTGAGGGTGGAACCTACGAGCAGTACTTC

cdr3_length: 12
clone_size: -
d_call: -
v_call: TRBV10-3
j_call: TRBJ1-1
cdr3_aa: CAIKSQGSEAFF
cdr3_nt: TGTGCCATCAAGTCGCAGGGGTCCGAAGCTTTCTTC

cdr3_length: 16
clone_size: -
d_call: -
v_call: TRBV6-1
j_call: TRBJ2-4
cdr3_aa: CASSEAGRWGRDIQYF
cdr3_nt: TGTGCCAGCAGTGAAGCGGGCCGCTGGGGGCGGGACATTCAGTACTTC

cdr3_length: 14
clone_size: -
d_call: -
v_call: TRBV7-9
j_call: TRBJ2-7
cdr3_aa: CASSQPGGTYEQYF
cdr3_nt: TGTGCCAGCAGCCAACCTGGGGGGACGTACGAGCAGTACTTC

cdr3_length: 13
clone_size: once
d_call: -
v_call: TRBV2
j_call: TRBJ2-5
cdr3_aa: CASSGETRETQYF
cdr3_nt: TGTGCCAGCAGTGGTGAGACTAGAGAGACCCAGTACTTC

cdr3_length: 14
clone_size: -
d_call: TRBD1
v_call: TRBV7-9
j_call: TRBJ1-2
cdr3_aa: CASSLTRGRSGYTF
cdr3_nt: TGTGCCAGCAGCTTAACCAGGGGGCGAAGTGGCTACACCTTC

cdr3_length: 13
clone_size: -
d_call: -
v_call: TRBV29-1
j_call: TRBJ1-1
cdr3_aa: CSVEQGTTTEAFF
cdr3_nt: TGCAGCGTTGAACAGGGTACTACCACTGAAGCTTTCTTT

cdr3_length: 14
clone_size: -
d_call: -
v_call: TRBV5-1
j_call: TRBJ2-7
cdr3_aa: CASSLEGGIYEQYF
cdr3_nt: TGCGCCAGCAGCTTGGAGGGGGGGATCTACGAGCAGTACTTC

cdr3_length: 16
clone_size: -
d_call: TRBD2
v_call: TRBV5-1
j_call: TRBJ2-7
cdr3_aa: CASSLSSGTSSYEQYF
cdr3_nt: TGCGCCAGCAGCTTGTCGTCCGGGACTAGCTCCTACGAGCAGTACTTC

cdr3_length: 15
clone_size: -
d_call: TRBD1
v_call: TRBV28
j_call: TRBJ2-3
cdr3_aa: CASSGLTGGGDTQYF
cdr3_nt: TGTGCCAGCAGTGGGTTAACAGGGGGAGGCGATACGCAGTATTTT

cdr3_length: 15
clone_size: -
d_call: -
v_call: TRBV7-9
j_call: TRBJ1-2
cdr3_aa: CASSSPGTGKSGYTF
cdr3_nt: TGTGCCAGCAGCTCTCCGGGAACAGGGAAAAGTGGCTACACCTTC

cdr3_length: 14
clone_size: -
d_call: -
v_call: TRBV27
j_call: TRBJ2-6
cdr3_aa: CASRGSSGANVLTF
cdr3_nt: TGTGCCAGCAGGGGCAGCTCTGGGGCCAACGTCCTGACTTTC

cdr3_length: 14
clone_size: few
d_call: TRBD1
v_call: TRBV10-3
j_call: TRBJ1-2
cdr3_aa: CAISGQGVSYGYTF
cdr3_nt: TGTGCCATCAGTGGACAGGGGGTCAGCTATGGCTACACCTTC

cdr3_length: 16
clone_size: -
d_call: -
v_call: TRBV10-3
j_call: TRBJ2-1
cdr3_aa: CAISASHSPPLNEQFF
cdr3_nt: TGTGCCATCAGTGCCAGCCACAGTCCCCCGCTCAATGAGCAGTTCTTC

cdr3_length: 15
clone_size: -
d_call: TRBD2
v_call: TRBV18
j_call: TRBJ2-1
cdr3_aa: CASSPAAGGSPEQFF
cdr3_nt: TGTGCCAGCTCACCAGCAGCGGGGGGGTCCCCGGAGCAGTTCTTC

cdr3_length: 17
clone_size: -
d_call: -
v_call: TRBV6-1
j_call: TRBJ1-4
cdr3_aa: CASSEPRRQMGNEKLFF
cdr3_nt: TGTGCCAGCAGTGAACCTCGACGACAGATGGGTAATGAAAAACTGTTTTTT

cdr3_length: 13
clone_size: -
d_call: -
v_call: TRBV7-9
j_call: TRBJ1-4
cdr3_aa: CASSLRGGGKLFF
cdr3_nt: TGTGCCAGCAGTCTAAGGGGCGGTGGAAAACTGTTTTTT

cdr3_length: 12
clone_size: -
d_call: -
v_call: TRBV19
j_call: TRBJ1-5
cdr3_aa: CASRGSNQPQHF
cdr3_nt: TGTGCCAGCAGAGGTAGCAATCAGCCCCAGCATTTT

cdr3_length: 14
clone_size: -
d_call: TRBD1
v_call: TRBV7-2
j_call: TRBJ2-3
cdr3_aa: CASTDRGSRDTQYF
cdr3_nt: TGTGCCAGCACGGACAGGGGGTCCCGAGATACGCAGTATTTT

cdr3_length: 17
clone_size: -
d_call: -
v_call: TRBV2
j_call: TRBJ2-5
cdr3_aa: CASSVRRSGDLQETQYF
cdr3_nt: TGTGCCAGCAGTGTTCGTCGGTCGGGAGACCTCCAAGAGACCCAGTACTTC

cdr3_length: 16
clone_size: -
d_call: -
v_call: TRBV11-3
j_call: TRBJ2-3
cdr3_aa: CASSPRGSDPPYTQYF
cdr3_nt: TGTGCCAGCAGCCCCCGGGGTTCCGATCCCCCTTATACGCAGTATTTT

cdr3_length: 14
clone_size: -
d_call: TRBD1
v_call: TRBV4-1
j_call: TRBJ1-2
cdr3_aa: CASSQVDGQGGYTF
cdr3_nt: TGCGCCAGCAGCCAAGTAGACGGACAGGGGGGCTACACCTTC

cdr3_length: 16
clone_size: -
d_call: TRBD2
v_call: TRBV7-8
j_call: TRBJ2-2
cdr3_aa: CASSLGTSGSTGELFF
cdr3_nt: TGTGCCAGCAGCTTAGGTACTAGCGGGAGCACCGGGGAGCTGTTTTTT

cdr3_length: 15
clone_size: -
d_call: -
v_call: TRBV6-1
j_call: TRBJ1-1
cdr3_aa: CASSEVLGRATEAFF
cdr3_nt: TGTGCCAGCAGTGAGGTTTTGGGCAGGGCCACTGAAGCTTTCTTT

cdr3_length: 13
clone_size: -
d_call: -
v_call: TRBV11-3
j_call: TRBJ2-7
cdr3_aa: CASSLQGGDEQYF
cdr3_nt: TGTGCCAGCAGCTTGCAGGGGGGCGACGAGCAGTACTTC

cdr3_length: 16
clone_size: once
d_call: -
v_call: TRBV19
j_call: TRBJ2-5
cdr3_aa: CASSKARTGFQETQYF
cdr3_nt: TGTGCCAGTAGTAAAGCCCGGACTGGATTCCAAGAGACCCAGTACTTC

cdr3_length: 15
clone_size: -
d_call: -
v_call: TRBV7-9
j_call: TRBJ1-5
cdr3_aa: CASSLGPYSNQPQHF
cdr3_nt: TGTGCCAGCAGCTTAGGGCCATATAGCAATCAGCCCCAGCATTTT

cdr3_length: 13
clone_size: -
d_call: -
v_call: TRBV6-1
j_call: TRBJ1-5
cdr3_aa: CASSSGSNQPQHF
cdr3_nt: TGTGCCAGCAGTTCGGGGAGCAATCAGCCCCAGCATTTT

cdr3_length: 12
clone_size: -
d_call: -
v_call: TRBV29-1
j_call: TRBJ2-2
cdr3_aa: CSVQDITGELFF
cdr3_nt: TGCAGCGTCCAGGACATTACCGGGGAGCTGTTTTTT

cdr3_length: 15
clone_size: -
d_call: TRBD2
v_call: TRBV10-3
j_call: TRBJ2-3
cdr3_aa: CAITSGLTPTDTQYF
cdr3_nt: TGTGCCATCACTAGCGGGCTCACCCCCACAGATACGCAGTATTTT